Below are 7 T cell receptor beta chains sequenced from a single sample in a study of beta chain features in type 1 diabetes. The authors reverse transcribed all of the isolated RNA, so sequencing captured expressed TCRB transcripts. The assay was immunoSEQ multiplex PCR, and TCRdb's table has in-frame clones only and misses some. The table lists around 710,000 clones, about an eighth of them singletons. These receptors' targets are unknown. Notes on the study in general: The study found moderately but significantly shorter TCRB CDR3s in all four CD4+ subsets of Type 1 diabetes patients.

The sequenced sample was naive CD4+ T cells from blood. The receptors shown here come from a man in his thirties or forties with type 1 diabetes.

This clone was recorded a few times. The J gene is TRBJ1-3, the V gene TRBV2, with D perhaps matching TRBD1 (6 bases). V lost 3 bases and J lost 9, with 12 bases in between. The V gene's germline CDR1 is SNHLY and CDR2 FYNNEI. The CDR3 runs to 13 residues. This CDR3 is CASSEGQGPTIYF. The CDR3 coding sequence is TGTGCCAGCAGTGAGGGACAAGGCCCCACCATATATTTT.

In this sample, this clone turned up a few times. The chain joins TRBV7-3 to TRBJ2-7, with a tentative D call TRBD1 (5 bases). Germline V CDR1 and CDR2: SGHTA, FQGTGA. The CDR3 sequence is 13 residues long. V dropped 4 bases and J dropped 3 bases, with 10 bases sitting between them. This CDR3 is CASSYGTGYEQYF. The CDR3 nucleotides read TGTGCCAGCAGCTACGGTACAGGCTACGAGCAGTACTTC. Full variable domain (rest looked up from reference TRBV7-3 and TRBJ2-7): GAGVSQTPSNKVTEKGKYVELRCDPISGHTALYWYRQSLGQGPEFLIYFQGTGAADDSGLPNDRFFAVRPEGSVSTLKIQRTERGDSAVYLCASSYGTGYEQYFGPGTRLTVT.

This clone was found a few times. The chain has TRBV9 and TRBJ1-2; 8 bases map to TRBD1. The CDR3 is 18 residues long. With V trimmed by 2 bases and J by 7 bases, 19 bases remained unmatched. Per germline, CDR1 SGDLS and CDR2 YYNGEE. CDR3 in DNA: TGTGCCAGCAGCGTCTCCCGCAGAGACAGGGGACCTATCTGTGGCTACACCTTC. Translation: CASSVSRRDRGPICGYTF. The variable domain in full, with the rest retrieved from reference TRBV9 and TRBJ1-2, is DSGVTQTPKHLITATGQRVTLRCSPRSGDLSVYWYQQSLDQGLQFLIQYYNGEERAKGNILERFSAQQFPDLHSELNLSSLELGDSALYFCASSVSRRDRGPICGYTFGSGTRLTVV.

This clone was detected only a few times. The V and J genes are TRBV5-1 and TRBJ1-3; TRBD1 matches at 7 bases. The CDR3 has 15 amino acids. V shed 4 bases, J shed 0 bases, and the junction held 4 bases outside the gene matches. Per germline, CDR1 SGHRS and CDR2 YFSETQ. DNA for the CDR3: TGCGCCAGCAGCCAAGGGACAGCCTCTGGAAACACCATATATTTT. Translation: CASSQGTASGNTIYF.

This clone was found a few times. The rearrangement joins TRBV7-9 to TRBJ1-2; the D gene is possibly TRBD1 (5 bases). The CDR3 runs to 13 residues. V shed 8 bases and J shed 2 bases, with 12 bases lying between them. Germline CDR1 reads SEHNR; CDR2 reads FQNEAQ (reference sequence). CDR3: CASLRVGNYGYTF. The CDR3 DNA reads TGTGCCAGCCTCAGGGTAGGGAACTATGGCTACACCTTC.

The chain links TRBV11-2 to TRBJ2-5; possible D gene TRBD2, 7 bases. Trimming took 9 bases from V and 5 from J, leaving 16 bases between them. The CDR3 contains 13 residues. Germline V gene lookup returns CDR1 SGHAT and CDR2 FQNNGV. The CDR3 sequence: CASLRGPEETQYF. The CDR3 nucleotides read TGTGCCAGTCTGCGGGGGCCGGAGGAGACCCAGTACTTC.

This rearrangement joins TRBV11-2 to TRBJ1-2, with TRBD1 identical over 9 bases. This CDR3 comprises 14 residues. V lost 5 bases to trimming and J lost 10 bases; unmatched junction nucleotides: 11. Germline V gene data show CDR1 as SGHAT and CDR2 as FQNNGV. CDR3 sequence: CASSPLVGTGNYTF. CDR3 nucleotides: TGTGCCAGCAGCCCCCTGGTCGGGACAGGGAACTACACCTTC. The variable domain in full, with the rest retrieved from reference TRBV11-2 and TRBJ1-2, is EAGVAQSPRYKIIEKRQSVAFWCNPISGHATLYWYQQILGQGPKLLIQFQNNGVVDDSQLPKDRFSAERLKGVDSTLKIQPAKLEDSAVYLCASSPLVGTGNYTFGSGTRLTVV.